This T cell receptor (beta chain) was sequenced for a study of long-term antiretroviral therapy in people with HIV. Concerning this clone itself: The antigen is unknown.

Whole-study results and caveats: Unavailable data included ART adherence, viral resistance and therapy changes (switches in treatment).

Investigators performed immunoSEQ version v3.0 at survey level. Libraries were prepared by immunoSEQ multiplex PCR; TCRdb keeps only in-frame clonotypes and omits some of them. The sample carries around 25,000 clones, about four fifths recorded once. V was cut by 5 bases and J by 0 bases, with 11 bases left in between. The CDR3 runs to 15 residues. Germline loops: CDR1 SSHAT, CDR2 FNYEAQ (reference sequence). This chain joins TRBV7-7 and TRBJ1-3; D is uncertain. Sample: unsorted PBMCs, taken 1.1 years before starting antiretroviral therapy. The receptor was isolated from a woman aged 25-40 years with HIV. DNA of the CDR3: TGTGCCAGCAGCCCGGACCAACTCTCTGGAAACACCATATATTTT. Encoded protein: CASSPDQLSGNTIYF. Using reference TRBV7-7 and TRBJ1-3 for the parts outside the CDR3, the full variable domain is GAGVSQSPRYKVTKRGQDVTLRCDPISSHATLYWYQQALGQGPEFLTYFNYEAQPDKSGLPSDRFSAERPEGSISTLTIQRTEQRDSAMYRCASSPDQLSGNTIYFGEGSWLTVV.